This TCR beta chain originates from a study of CD8 T cells in ankylosing spondylitis. CDR1 and CDR2 from the germline V gene are MNHEY and SVGEGT. Trimming at V came to 2 bases and at J to 6 bases, leaving 7 bases not matched to a gene. There are 16 residues in the CDR3. Study-wide results and caveats: The authors found the disease-linked clones to be CD8+ and relatively rare in peripheral blood. Blood from ankylosing spondylitis patients appeared to carry a characteristic roughly 8-variant TCR beta motif.

Generation of TCR beta libraries employed quantitative 5'-RACE incorporating molecular barcodes. TCRdb called the 5' RACE reads again in MiXCR, with one record for every CDR3 protein. This repertoire shows roughly 700,000 distinct CDR3 sequences, roughly 19% found once; its top ten account for about 20%. This clonotype was seen more than once but under ten times. Its antigen is undetermined. The sequenced sample was blood, either unsorted or a sorted T cell fraction (not recorded which). This chain connects TRBV6-2 or TRBV6-3 to TRBJ2-2; 9 nucleotides line up with TRBD2. The TCR was taken from a male donor with ankylosing spondylitis. The CDR3 DNA is TGTGCCAGCAGTTACCGACTAGCGGACGTCCCCGGGGAGCTGTTTTTT. Its protein is CASSYRLADVPGELFF.